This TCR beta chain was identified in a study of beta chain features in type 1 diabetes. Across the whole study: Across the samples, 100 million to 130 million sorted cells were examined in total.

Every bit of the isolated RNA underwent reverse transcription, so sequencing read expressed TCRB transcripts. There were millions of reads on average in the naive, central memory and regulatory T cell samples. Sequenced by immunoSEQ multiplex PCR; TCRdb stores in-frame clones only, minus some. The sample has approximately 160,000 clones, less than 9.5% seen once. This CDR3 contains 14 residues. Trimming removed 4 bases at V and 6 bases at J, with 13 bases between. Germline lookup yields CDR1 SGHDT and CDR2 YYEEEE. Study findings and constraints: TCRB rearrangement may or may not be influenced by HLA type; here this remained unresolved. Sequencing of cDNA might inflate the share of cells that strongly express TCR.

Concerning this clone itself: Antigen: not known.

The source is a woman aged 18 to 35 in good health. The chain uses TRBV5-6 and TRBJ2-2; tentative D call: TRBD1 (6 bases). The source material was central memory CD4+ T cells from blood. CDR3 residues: CASSRLQGPGELFF. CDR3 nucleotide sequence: TGTGCCAGCAGCCGACTACAGGGACCCGGGGAGCTGTTTTTT.